This T cell receptor beta chain came from a study of T cell responses to AZD1222 COVID-19 vaccine. The overall study: It was second doses at about 4 or about 12 weeks that were pooled. Findings and limits, study-wide: Clonal diversity was possibly underestimated; the donors were predominantly white British and more often female. CD4 TCRs covered the whole spike, strongest at regions 160-218 and 743-854. Per reports, nearly half of all spike-specific TCRs target regions that are unmutated in variants.

Data came from immunoSEQ multiplex PCR; TCRdb stores just in-frame clones and leaves some out. The sample lists more than 150,000 clones, 94% occurring once. Trimming left V 3 bases short and J 3 bases short, with 8 bases between. In germline, CDR1 is SGHNT, CDR2 YENEEA. This CDR3 region has 13 residues. In regard to this clone: Its specificity is not known.

The source material was peripheral blood, sampled on day 0 of AZD1222 vaccination. The TCR was taken from an adult in good health. The genes are TRBV11-3 and TRBJ1-1, with a weak D call TRBD1 (5 bases). CDR3 amino acids: CASSLTAYTEAFF. The CDR3 bases are TGTGCCAGCAGCTTGACAGCTTACACTGAAGCTTTCTTT.